The 10 T cell receptor beta chains given below trace back to one sample, sequenced in a study of blood T cell repertoires in COVID-19. The data were produced by immunoSEQ multiplex PCR, yet TCRdb's version contains in-frame clones alone and is incomplete. The sample lists 99,000 or so clones; 84% were seen once. Specimen: peripheral blood. The source is a man aged 70-80 years with active or convalescent COVID-19.

The rearrangement joins TRBV2 to TRBJ1-1, with 8 bases that match TRBD1. V shed 4 bases and J 1 base; nucleotides not matched to a gene: 5. Germline loops: CDR1 SNHLY, CDR2 FYNNEI. The CDR3 contains 15 residues. The CDR3 region has the DNA TGTGCCAGCAGTGTGCAGGGGGCAAGGAACACTGAAGCTTTCTTT. Translated, it gives CASSVQGARNTEAFF.

The chain has TRBV23-1 and TRBJ2-5; no clear D gene. TRBV23-1 is classed as an ORF, of uncertain function. This CDR3 has 16 amino acids. Trimming removed 4 bases from V and 5 bases from J, with 20 bases in between. CDR3 protein: CASSLFRGGPPETQYF. The CDR3 bases are TGCGCCAGCAGTCTCTTCCGAGGCGGCCCGCCGGAGACCCAGTACTTC.

J is TRBJ2-1 and V is TRBV18; 11 bases are a match to TRBD2. Germline CDR1 reads KGHSH; CDR2 reads LQKENI. With 5 bases clipped from V and 3 bases from J, the junction kept 6 bases outside the gene matches. The CDR3 runs to 16 residues. CDR3 DNA sequence: TGTGCCAGCTCATCCTATACTAGCGGGGGCTACAATGAGCAGTTCTTC. Translation gives CASSSYTSGGYNEQFF.

The V and J genes are TRBV5-1 and TRBJ2-3, with TRBD2 as a possible D gene (6 bases). The CDR3 covers 14 residues. The germline V gene encodes CDR1 SGHRS and CDR2 YFSETQ. With 2 bases removed from V and 0 bases from J, the gap between germline ends came to 7 bases. CDR3 nucleotides: TGCGCCAGCAGCTTAGCGGGCAGCACAGATACGCAGTATTTT. It is translated as CASSLAGSTDTQYF.

This CDR3 reads CASSLGASTRETQYF. CDR3 coding DNA: TGTGCCAGCAGCTTGGGGGCTAGCACCAGGGAGACCCAGTACTTC. The chain links TRBV5-4 to TRBJ2-5; a weak D match, TRBD2 (5 bases). The V end lost 0 bases, the J end lost 5 bases, and 14 bases lay between the germline ends. The germline gives CDR1 SGHNT, CDR2 YYREEE (reference sequence). This CDR3 region has 15 residues. Full variable domain (outside the CDR3, taken from reference TRBV5-4 and TRBJ2-5): ETGVTQSPTHLIKTRGQQVTLRCSSQSGHNTVSWYQQALGQGPQFIFQYYREEENGRGNFPPRFSGLQFPNYSSELNVNALELDDSALYLCASSLGASTRETQYFGPGTRLLVL.

The chain carries TRBV5-1 and TRBJ1-4; D is perhaps TRBD1 (5 bases). Germline assignment: CDR1 SGHRS and CDR2 YFSETQ. This CDR3 contains 15 residues. V was trimmed by 1 base and J by 8 bases, leaving 15 bases between them. CDR3 in DNA: TGCGCCAGCAGCTTGTCGGCCGGTCAGGGAGAAAAACTGTTTTTT. Encoded protein: CASSLSAGQGEKLFF.

This sequence joins TRBV28 and TRBJ1-1, with 7 bases matching TRBD1. The germline gives CDR1 MDHEN, CDR2 SYDVKM. This CDR3 region has 18 residues. V was pared by 8 bases and J by 1 base, with 19 bases of the junction left unmatched. The DNA of the CDR3 is TGTGCCAGCCCGCCCGAGACAGGGTTAAGAGATAGGAACACTGAAGCTTTCTTT. Translated: CASPPETGLRDRNTEAFF.

The CDR3 nucleotides are TGTGCCAGCAACCGGAAACAGGACAATGAGCAGTTCTTC. Protein sequence: CASNRKQDNEQFF. This chain connects TRBV5-4 to TRBJ2-1; perhaps TRBD1 as D (5 bases). This CDR3 spans 13 amino acids. V dropped 6 bases and J dropped 5 bases, with 12 bases sitting between them. Germline values: CDR1 SGHNT, CDR2 YYREEE (reference sequence).

This chain joins TRBV3-1 (or the pseudogene TRBV3-2) and TRBJ1-3, with D hard to call. V was trimmed by 4 bases and J by 4 bases, leaving 17 bases between them. CDR1 is LGHDT and CDR2 is YNNKEL in the germline V gene (reference sequence). The CDR3 runs 16 residues. The CDR3 sequence is CASSREPAGLGNTIYF. The CDR3 DNA reads as TGTGCCAGCAGCCGAGAACCCGCAGGACTAGGAAACACCATATATTTT.

The chain combines TRBV6-2 or TRBV6-3 with TRBJ2-4; D perhaps matches TRBD1 (6 bases). The V end was cut by 6 bases, the J end by 8 bases, with 14 bases between. CDR1 is MNHEY, CDR2 SVGEGT, per germline. The CDR3 sequence is 13 residues long. DNA for the CDR3: TGTGCCAGCAGCTTCCCGGGACAAGACATTCAGTACTTC. This codes for CASSFPGQDIQYF.